This entry lists 15 T cell receptor beta chains sequenced from one sample in a study of T and B cells in COVID-19 patients. TRB rearrangements were amplified by multiplex PCR with BIOMED2 TRB-A/B primers. TCRdb analysed the multiplex PCR reads with MiXCR anew, one entry per CDR3 protein. The repertoire holds 6,400 or so distinct CDR3 sequences, with approximately 26% as singletons. Each TRB amplification used about 230-550 ng of genomic DNA from blood. Sequencing was performed on blood. Receptor source: a human donor with active COVID-19.

This clonotype came up a few times. The rearrangement links TRBV6-2 or TRBV6-3 to TRBJ2-7, with 7 positions matching TRBD1. This CDR3 has 17 amino acids. The V gene's germline CDR1 is MNHEY and CDR2 SVGEGT. The V and J ends lost 7 bases and 5 bases, in that order; junction bases with no gene match: 20. DNA for the CDR3: TGTGCCAGCATCCTAAACTTTCAGAGACAGGGCACCCACGAGCAGTACTTC. Translated, it gives CASILNFQRQGTHEQYF.

The chain couples TRBV4-3 to TRBJ2-7, with TRBD1 as a possible D gene (6 bases). V was trimmed by 3 bases and J by 0 bases, leaving 18 bases between them. The CDR3 sequence is 17 residues long. Germline CDR1 is LGHNA and CDR2 is YSLEER. CDR3 sequence: CASSQEYGQRSSYEQYF. In nucleotides, the CDR3 is TGCGCCAGCAGCCAGGAATATGGACAGCGGAGCTCCTACGAGCAGTACTTC.

The rearrangement links TRBV18 to TRBJ1-2; D is uncertain. V dropped 3 bases and J dropped 0 bases, with 8 bases sitting between them. The CDR3 extends over 14 amino acids. Per germline, CDR1 KGHSH and CDR2 LQKENI. CDR3 DNA sequence: TGTGCCAGCTCACCCTCGGACGCTAACTATGGCTACACCTTC. Its translation is CASSPSDANYGYTF. The full variable domain, its missing parts supplied by reference TRBV18 and TRBJ1-2, is NAGVMQNPRHLVRRRGQEARLRCSPMKGHSHVYWYRQLPEEGLKFMVYLQKENIIDESGMPKERFSAEFPKEGPSILRIQQVVRGDSAAYFCASSPSDANYGYTFGSGTRLTVV.

The J gene is TRBJ2-5, the V gene TRBV5-1; TRBD1 matches 10 bases. With V trimmed by 2 bases and J by 5 bases, 9 bases remained unmatched. Germline V gene sequence: CDR1 SGHRS, CDR2 YFSETQ. The CDR3 loop spans 16 amino acids. The CDR3 coding sequence is TGCGCCAGCAGCTTCCGCGACAGGGGGCGCGATGAGACCCAGTACTTC. Its translation: CASSFRDRGRDETQYF.

By sample fraction, this clonotype is medium-sized. This chain joins TRBV12-3 or TRBV12-4 and TRBJ2-7; no clear D gene. With 3 bases removed from V and 2 bases from J, the gap between germline ends came to 8 bases. This CDR3 contains 13 residues. The CDR3 reads CASSLRLTYEQYF. The CDR3 nucleotides are TGTGCCAGCAGTTTGAGGCTCACCTACGAGCAGTACTTC.

Relative to its sample, this clonotype is medium-sized. The J gene is TRBJ1-5, the V gene TRBV15; D uncertain. Looked up from germline, CDR1 is LNHNV and CDR2 is YYDKDF (reference sequence). Deletions cut 0 bases from V and 6 bases from J, with 12 bases between. The CDR3 spans 15 residues. The DNA of the CDR3 is TGTGCCACCAGCAGAGATTGGCAGGCAGCTCAGCCCCAGCATTTT. Its protein product is CATSRDWQAAQPQHF.

This clonotype was recorded a few times. V usage is TRBV7-9 and J usage is TRBJ2-1; a possible D gene is TRBD2 (5 bases). CDR3 length equals 12 residues. Germline CDR1 and CDR2: SEHNR and FQNEAQ (reference sequence). V was trimmed by 11 bases and J by 15 bases, leaving 23 bases between them. CDR3 DNA sequence: TGTGCCGGCCACCGAGACGGCCCCGAGGGGTTCTTC. Translating it yields CAGHRDGPEGFF. The complete variable domain, with remaining parts taken from reference TRBV7-9 and TRBJ2-1, reads DTGVSQNPRHKITKRGQNVTFRCDPISEHNRLYWYRQTLGQGPEFLTYFQNEAQLEKSRLLSDRFSAERPKGSFSTLEIQRTEQGDSAMYLCAGHRDGPEGFFGPGTRLTVL.

This clonotype counts as medium-sized (0.01 to 0.1%). This chain links TRBV30 with TRBJ2-6, with a possible D match to TRBD1 (6 bases). The CDR3 loop spans 15 amino acids. Germline V lookup: CDR1 GTSNPN, CDR2 SVGIG (reference sequence). V was pared by 3 bases and J by 1 base, with 10 bases between. The CDR3 here is CAWSRRGSGANVLTF. In DNA, the CDR3 is TGTGCCTGGAGCCGAAGGGGGTCTGGGGCCAACGTCCTGACTTTC.

The genes are TRBV19 and TRBJ2-3; D is unclear. Germline loops: CDR1 LNHDA, CDR2 SQIVND (reference sequence). This CDR3 comprises 13 residues. The ends were cut back, 1 base at V and 1 base at J, with 3 bases in the middle. CDR3 amino acids: CASSIGGTDTQYF. The CDR3 nucleotides read TGTGCCAGTAGTATAGGGGGCACAGATACGCAGTATTTT.

This clonotype is categorized as medium-sized. This chain uses TRBV30 with TRBJ2-7; TRBD2 agrees at 7 bases. This CDR3 region has 14 residues. V was clipped by 0 bases and J by 0 bases; unmatched bases: 2. The germline V gene encodes CDR1 GTSNPN and CDR2 SVGIG (reference sequence). The CDR3 here is CAWSVASGSYEQYF. The CDR3 coding sequence is TGTGCCTGGAGTGTGGCTAGCGGCTCCTACGAGCAGTACTTC.

This clonotype is medium-sized. V is TRBV19 and J is TRBJ1-5; 9 bases fit TRBD1. The CDR3 sequence is 16 residues long. After removal of 5 bases from V and 2 bases from J, the junction contained 7 bases not matched to a gene. Per germline, CDR1 LNHDA and CDR2 SQIVND (reference sequence). The CDR3 loop reads CASSPGQGPGNQPQHF. The CDR3 DNA follows: TGTGCCAGTAGTCCCGGACAGGGGCCGGGCAATCAGCCCCAGCATTTT.

The J gene is TRBJ1-1, the V gene TRBV12-3 or TRBV12-4; D gene unclear. Trimming took 1 base from V and 1 from J, leaving 13 bases between them. The CDR3 runs to 16 residues. The chain's CDR3 is CASSLGSTGRNTEAFF. The CDR3 DNA reads TGTGCCAGCAGTTTAGGGTCGACGGGCAGGAACACTGAAGCTTTCTTT.

V and J are TRBV5-1 and TRBJ2-7; TRBD1 matches 8 bases. The V gene's germline CDR1 is SGHRS and CDR2 YFSETQ. The CDR3 extends over 17 amino acids. V gave up 4 bases and J gave up 3 bases; unmatched junction bases: 15. Here the CDR3 DNA reads TGCGCCAGCAGCCCGGTCATGGACAGGGATTACGACTACGAGCAGTACTTC. It translates to CASSPVMDRDYDYEQYF.

By its share, this clonotype is medium-sized. J is TRBJ2-1 and V is TRBV7-9; maybe TRBD2 (5 bases). V gave up 3 bases and J gave up 4 bases, with 13 bases separating them. CDR1 and CDR2 (germline): SEHNR, FQNEAQ (reference sequence). The CDR3 runs to 15 residues. The DNA of the CDR3 is TGTGCCAGCAGCTTCGGACTGGATTATTACAATGAGCAGTTCTTC. Translated: CASSFGLDYYNEQFF.

This rearrangement joins TRBV5-1 to TRBJ1-3, with D maybe TRBD1 (5 bases). CDR1 and CDR2 (germline): SGHRS, YFSETQ. This CDR3 has 15 residues. Trimming pared 4 bases from V and 8 bases from J, leaving 19 bases between. The CDR3 DNA reads as TGCGCCAGCAGCATCAATACAGGACCCGGGGACACCATATATTTT. It encodes CASSINTGPGDTIYF. The full variable domain, completed using reference TRBV5-1 and TRBJ1-3, is KAGVTQTPRYLIKTRGQQVTLSCSPISGHRSVSWYQQTPGQGLQFLFEYFSETQRNKGNFPGRFSGRQFSNSRSEMNVSTLELGDSALYLCASSINTGPGDTIYFGEGSWLTVV.